This T cell receptor beta chain was identified during a study of stem cell transplantation in POMP-related autoinflammatory disease (TCRdb year 2021). The study in broad terms: It was hypothesized that MHC class I-dependent CD8+ T-cell differentiation and positive selection are impaired by defective thymoproteasomes, resulting in skewing of the TRB repertoire. Before transplant, CD4+ naive T-cell skewing, low CD8+ T-cell proportions, and reduced T-cell cytokine secretion were observed in patients. Through one year post-transplant, neutrophils and platelets showed 100% donor engraftment on DNA chimerism analysis. To find out how POMP deficiency affects T-cell receptor beta repertoire diversity and CDR3 characteristics, high-throughput TRB sequencing was used. Overall results and qualifications from the work: The number of unique TRB V-J gene pairings was restricted in PRAID patients. Statistical significance for the trend toward lower diversity and increased clonality in PRAID patients was reached only for regulatory T cells. Across all analyzed T-cell subsets, PRAID patients showed a trend toward higher clonality and lower TRB diversity.

The library was built by means of the immunoSEQ multiplex PCR assay. As for the original processing: Shannon entropy, which takes clonal size distribution into account, was used to quantify repertoire diversity. Clonotype distribution inequality was measured with the Gini-Simpson index (Simpson_1-D). TCRdb's version of the immuneACCESS table is confined to in-frame rearrangements and falls short of the full clone set. An unresolved V gene accounts for under half of the shortfall where checked; the remainder is of unknown origin. Clonal size and the V and J genes are those of that table, whereas D and trimming came from the DNA. The sample table lists some 68,000 clones, around 90% of them with a count of one. The ten largest clones represent more than 0.55% of the sample. Turning to this clone: There is no known antigen for this receptor. Per-nucleotide qualities are absent, and no much larger clonotype sits a single base away.

In light of the paper, this sample's time point label describes: after hematopoietic stem cell transplant. PRAID was a condition in which autoinflammation came alongside prominent immunodeficiency. Before TRB sequencing, T-cell subsets (conventional T cells, CD8+ T cells, regulatory T cells, T follicular helper cells) were sorted. Between the V and J ends, shortened by 1 base and 2 bases respectively, the junction contains 9 bases. Counted from cysteine to phenylalanine, this CDR3 has 14 amino acids. Solely the CDR3 DNA is kept, with 42 bases framed from the first base. CDR1 is given as SGHTS and CDR2 as YDEGEE, both from the germline V gene.

The starting material was CD4+ T cells from PBMCs, obtained after stem cell transplantation. The chain was built from TRBV5-8 and TRBJ1-2; a tentative D match to TRBD1 spans 6 bases. The receptor's source is a human patient with POMP-related autoinflammation and immune dysregulation (PRAID). Some T cells seen after a transplant may have their origin in the graft donor. This receptor carries the CDR3 CASSLNRANYGYTF. The DNA sequence is given as TGTGCCAGCAGCTTGAACAGGGCAAACTATGGCTACACCTTC.